Each of the 5 T cell receptor beta chains below was sequenced from the same sample in a study of blood T cell repertoires in COVID-19. The protocol was immunoSEQ multiplex PCR, while the TCRdb copy is restricted to in-frame clones and leaves out a portion. The data show 50,000 to 70,000 clones, about 90% seen once. The sample consisted of peripheral blood. Receptor source: a man between 60 and 70 years old with acute or convalescent COVID-19.

The table lists this clone with a count of one. This chain links TRBV5-1 with TRBJ2-1; 9 nucleotides line up with TRBD1. Germline CDR1 SGHRS, CDR2 YFSETQ. The CDR3 spans 15 residues. Trimming removed 4 bases from V and 8 bases from J; junction bases left unmatched: 10. CDR3 protein: CASSGSTGGVDEQFF. CDR3 DNA: TGCGCCAGCAGCGGGTCCACAGGGGGCGTGGATGAGCAGTTCTTC.

The chain is built from TRBV2 and TRBJ1-1; a possible D gene is TRBD1 (6 bases). CDR1 is SNHLY and CDR2 is FYNNEI in the germline V gene. Trimming cost V 6 bases and J 4 bases, with 9 bases left between them. This CDR3 comprises 12 residues. In nucleotides, the CDR3 is TGTGCCAGCAGCCGGGGGGCCACTGAAGCTTTCTTT. Translation: CASSRGATEAFF.

The chain combines TRBV6-6 with TRBJ1-5; possible D gene TRBD1, 5 bases. The CDR3 totals 14 residues. V was trimmed by 7 bases and J by 7 bases, leaving 17 bases between them. CDR1 MNHNY and CDR2 SVGAGI come from the germline V gene (reference sequence). CDR3 loop: CASNSGGRRQPQHF. CDR3 coding DNA: TGTGCCAGCAACTCCGGGGGACGGCGGCAGCCCCAGCATTTT.

This clone showed up just once. The V call is TRBV6-1, the J call TRBJ1-6; D ambiguous. V was cut by 2 bases and J by 9 bases, with 5 bases left in between. The CDR3 totals 12 residues. Looked up from germline, CDR1 is MNHNS and CDR2 is SASEGT. The CDR3 DNA sequence: TGTGCCAGCAGTGAATTCATTTCACCCCTCCACTTT. Translating it yields CASSEFISPLHF.

The rearrangement links TRBV7-9 to TRBJ1-1, with a tentative D call TRBD1 (5 bases). Trimming left V 8 bases short and J 1 base short, with 8 bases between. The CDR3 loop spans 12 amino acids. CDR1 and CDR2 from the germline V gene are SEHNR and FQNEAQ (reference sequence). CDR3 nucleotide sequence: TGTGCCAGCGGACACGAGAACACTGAAGCTTTCTTT. It codes for CASGHENTEAFF.